These 7 T cell receptor beta chains were sequenced from one sample in a study of blood T cell repertoires in COVID-19 (TCRdb year 2020). The receptor library was made with the immunoSEQ multiplex PCR assay. TCRdb took this table from immuneACCESS and kept in-frame rearrangements with V and J called. Such tables lack part of the clones; where checked against another copy, unresolved V genes explain under half of the gap, and the rest is unexplained. The sample includes about 120,000 clones, with around nine tenths observed a single time. The top ten clones comprise around 2.1% of the sample. The specimen sequenced was peripheral blood. The source is a woman aged 45 to 65 with acute or convalescent COVID-19.

The genes are TRBV10-3 and TRBJ1-2, with D perhaps TRBD1 (5 bases). V was pared by 5 bases and J by 4 bases, with 8 bases between. This CDR3 region has 12 residues. Germline CDR1 is ENHRY and CDR2 is SYGVKD. CDR3 amino acids: CAISLDTYGYTF. Here the CDR3 DNA reads TGTGCCATCAGTCTGGACACCTATGGCTACACCTTC.

The chain employs TRBV6-1 and TRBJ1-3, with D unclear. The germline V gene has CDR1 MNHNS and CDR2 SASEGT. With 1 base removed from V and 9 bases from J, the gap between germline ends came to 4 bases. This CDR3 has 11 residues. CDR3 loop: CASSEESTIYF. The CDR3 nucleotides are TGTGCCAGCAGTGAAGAGAGCACCATATATTTT.

This chain connects TRBV9 to TRBJ2-3; a weak D match, TRBD2 (6 bases). CDR1 and CDR2 from the germline V gene are SGDLS and YYNGEE. V shed 0 bases and J shed 4 bases, with 12 bases lying between them. There are 15 residues in the CDR3. This CDR3 is CASSVGNPGADTQYF. The DNA for the CDR3 is TGTGCCAGCAGCGTAGGGAACCCGGGGGCAGATACGCAGTATTTT.

A single count supports this clone. The chain links TRBV5-1 to TRBJ1-6, with D possibly matching TRBD1 (5 bases). This CDR3 is 16 amino acids long. The V gene's germline CDR1 is SGHRS and CDR2 YFSETQ. V lost 5 bases, J lost 3 bases, and 15 bases lay in between. This CDR3 is CASSPLGLDYNSPLHF. CDR3 bases: TGCGCCAGCAGTCCTTTGGGGCTAGACTATAATTCACCCCTCCACTTT.

The CDR3 sequence: CAISGQGSAGELFF. DNA of the CDR3: TGTGCCATCAGTGGTCAGGGGTCGGCCGGGGAGCTGTTTTTT. The genes are TRBV10-3 and TRBJ2-2; possible D gene TRBD1, 6 bases. V lost 4 bases and J lost 6, with 12 bases in between. This CDR3 has 14 residues. Germline lookup yields CDR1 ENHRY and CDR2 SYGVKD.

This clone showed up just once. This sequence joins TRBV9 and TRBJ2-4; D possibly corresponds to TRBD2 (7 bases). This CDR3 region has 14 residues. V lost 0 bases, J lost 6 bases, and 10 bases lay in between. CDR1 is SGDLS, CDR2 YYNGEE, per germline. CDR3 in DNA: TGTGCCAGCAGCGTAGACGGGGGGCTAAACATTCAGTACTTC. Protein: CASSVDGGLNIQYF. Complete variable domain (other parts from reference TRBV9 and TRBJ2-4): DSGVTQTPKHLITATGQRVTLRCSPRSGDLSVYWYQQSLDQGLQFLIQYYNGEERAKGNILERFSAQQFPDLHSELNLSSLELGDSALYFCASSVDGGLNIQYFGAGTRLSVL.

V usage is TRBV30 and J usage is TRBJ1-1; D might be TRBD1 (5 bases). The germline V and J ends were trimmed by 5 bases and 3 bases, with 10 bases remaining between them. Germline CDR1 GTSNPN, CDR2 SVGIG (reference sequence). This CDR3 comprises 12 residues. This CDR3 is CAWQGPYTEAFF. CDR3 sequence (DNA): TGTGCCTGGCAGGGTCCCTACACTGAAGCTTTCTTT.